The 27 T cell receptor beta chains reported below all come from one sample, sequenced in a study of blood T cell repertoires in COVID-19. This table comes from immunoSEQ multiplex PCR, and its TCRdb copy is limited to in-frame clones, with some not included. The sample includes tens of thousands of clones, 65% to 85% of them seen just once. The sequenced sample was peripheral blood. The receptors originated from a man of 80 years or more with active or convalescent COVID-19.

This clone was picked up one time. This chain uses TRBV6-6 with TRBJ2-7, with 9 bases that match TRBD2. The CDR3 consists of 16 residues. Germline V gene lookup returns CDR1 MNHNY and CDR2 SVGAGI (reference sequence). V lost 5 bases to trimming and J lost 3 bases; unmatched junction nucleotides: 11. The CDR3 DNA sequence: TGTGCCAGCAGTCCCTCCCTAGCGGGGAACCTCTACGAGCAGTACTTC. Its translation is CASSPSLAGNLYEQYF.

CDR3 in amino acids: CASSVGTSGANVLTF. Written as DNA, the CDR3 is TGTGCCAGCAGCGTAGGGACTAGCGGGGCCAACGTCCTGACTTTC. This sequence joins TRBV11-3 and TRBJ2-6, with 9 bases that match TRBD2. CDR1 is SGHNT and CDR2 is YENEEA in the germline V gene. J lost 4 bases, V lost 5 bases, and 3 bases had no gene match. This CDR3 contains 15 residues. Full variable domain (outside the CDR3, taken from reference TRBV11-3 and TRBJ2-6): EAGVVQSPRYKIIEKKQPVAFWCNPISGHNTLYWYLQNLGQGPELLIRYENEEAVDDSQLPKDRFSAERLKGVDSTLKIQPAELGDSAVYLCASSVGTSGANVLTFGAGSRLTVL.

V usage is TRBV6-2 or TRBV6-3 and J usage is TRBJ1-2, with a tentative D call TRBD1 (6 bases). CDR3 length: 15 residues. V was trimmed by 6 bases and J by 2 bases, leaving 16 bases between them. Germline V CDR1 and CDR2: MNHEY, SVGEGT. The DNA of the CDR3 is TGTGCCAGCAGCCTCCTTCGGGGGGCCAACTATGGCTACACCTTC. Translating it yields CASSLLRGANYGYTF.

This clone was seen more than once but under ten times. The chain links TRBV30 to TRBJ2-7, with D unclear. Looked up from germline, CDR1 is GTSNPN and CDR2 is SVGIG (reference sequence). The CDR3 length is 14 residues. Trimming shortened V by 0 bases and J by 0 bases, and 9 bases separated the two germline ends. The chain's CDR3 is CAWSVRLASYEQYF. As DNA, the CDR3 is TGTGCCTGGAGTGTGAGACTTGCCTCCTACGAGCAGTACTTC. The whole variable domain, remainder taken from reference TRBV30 and TRBJ2-7, is SQTIHQWPATLVQPVGSPLSLECTVEGTSNPNLYWYRQAAGRGLQLLFYSVGIGQISSEVPQNLSASRPQDRQFILSSKKLLLSDSGFYLCAWSVRLASYEQYFGPGTRLTVT.

The chain combines TRBV7-2 with TRBJ1-2; unclear D gene. The V and J ends lost 4 bases and 0 bases respectively, with 18 bases between them. Germline V CDR1 and CDR2: SGHTA, FQGNSA. This CDR3 has 17 amino acids. As DNA, the CDR3 is TGTGCCAGCAGCTCCATGCATCACCGACTAGCTAACTATGGCTACACCTTC. This translates into CASSSMHHRLANYGYTF. The full variable domain, completed using reference TRBV7-2 and TRBJ1-2, is GAGVSQSPSNKVTEKGKDVELRCDPISGHTALYWYRQSLGQGLEFLIYFQGNSAPDKSGLPSDRFSAERTGGSVSTLTIQRTQQEDSAVYLCASSSMHHRLANYGYTFGSGTRLTVV.

This clone was recorded once. The V gene is TRBV11-3, the J gene TRBJ2-7, with 16 bases lining up with TRBD2. Germline loops: CDR1 SGHNT, CDR2 YENEEA. The CDR3 covers 19 residues. V lost 3 bases, J lost 6 bases, and 14 bases stayed unmatched. DNA of the CDR3: TGTGCCAGCAGCTTCCGAGGGACTAGCGGGAGGGTGAGTAGGCCCGAGCAGTACTTC. The encoded protein is CASSFRGTSGRVSRPEQYF.

This clone is a singleton in its sample. The chain has TRBV5-4 and TRBJ1-2; 7 bases fit TRBD1. V was clipped by 3 bases and J by 4 bases; unmatched bases: 9. The CDR3 loop spans 15 amino acids. The germline V gene has CDR1 SGHNT and CDR2 YYREEE (reference sequence). CDR3 sequence reads: CASSSDRQLGYGYTF. For the CDR3, the DNA is TGTGCCAGCAGCTCGGACAGGCAGCTCGGCTATGGCTACACCTTC.

This clone was found a few times. This chain joins TRBV5-1 and TRBJ2-5; the match to TRBD1 covers 8 bases. This CDR3 region has 17 residues. Trimming took 0 bases from V and 5 from J; bases not matched to a gene: 12. Germline V CDR1 and CDR2: SGHRS, YFSETQ. The CDR3 reads CASSLGQGARLVETQYF. The DNA of the CDR3 is TGCGCCAGCAGCTTGGGTCAGGGGGCACGTCTAGTGGAGACCCAGTACTTC.

The V call is TRBV6-2 or TRBV6-3, the J call TRBJ2-1; D perhaps matches TRBD2 (6 bases). Trimming took off 0 bases at V and 0 bases at J, with 12 bases between the two ends. This CDR3 contains 17 residues. Germline values: CDR1 MNHEY, CDR2 SVGEGT. The DNA for the CDR3 is TGTGCCAGCAGTTACTCTAGCGGAGGTAGCTCCTACAATGAGCAGTTCTTC. Translating gives CASSYSSGGSSYNEQFF.

This clone was detected only once. The chain recombines TRBV20-1 with TRBJ2-7; D remains ambiguous. The CDR3 is 11 residues long. CDR1 DFQATT and CDR2 SNEGSKA come from the germline V gene (reference sequence). V lost 1 base and J 5 bases, leaving 6 bases between the germline ends. The CDR3 reads CSARGGHEQYF. The DNA of the CDR3 is TGCAGTGCTAGAGGTGGCCACGAGCAGTACTTC.

V usage is TRBV18 and J usage is TRBJ2-2; D is uncertain. Deletions cut 1 base from V and 6 bases from J, with 12 bases between. In germline, CDR1 is KGHSH, CDR2 LQKENI. The CDR3 contains 15 residues. This CDR3 reads CASSPLPQAPGELFF. The CDR3 DNA is TGTGCCAGCTCACCACTCCCGCAGGCCCCCGGGGAGCTGTTTTTT.

This chain links TRBV7-2 with TRBJ2-6, with D maybe TRBD2 (5 bases). Germline loops: CDR1 SGHTA, CDR2 FQGNSA. CDR3 size: 16 residues. V gave up 4 bases and J gave up 0 bases, with 10 bases separating them. The CDR3 sequence: CASSWATNSGANVLTF. DNA of the CDR3: TGTGCCAGCAGCTGGGCGACTAACTCTGGGGCCAACGTCCTGACTTTC.

The chain carries TRBV5-4 and TRBJ2-3; D remains unclear. There are 13 residues in the CDR3. The germline V and J ends were trimmed by 6 bases and 6 bases, with 14 bases remaining between them. Germline assignment: CDR1 SGHNT and CDR2 YYREEE (reference sequence). This chain's CDR3 is CASKKATLDTQYF. DNA for the CDR3: TGTGCCAGCAAGAAAGCAACGTTGGATACGCAGTATTTT.

V usage is TRBV19 and J usage is TRBJ1-6; D might be TRBD1 (6 bases). Trimming took off 8 bases at V and 8 bases at J, with 13 bases between the two ends. This CDR3 is built from 13 residues. Germline V CDR1 and CDR2: LNHDA, SQIVND (reference sequence). The DNA of the CDR3 is TGTGCCAGTGGCAGGGGCCGTCATTCACCCCTCCACTTT. Residues: CASGRGRHSPLHF.

The rearrangement links TRBV2 to TRBJ1-5; possible D gene TRBD1, 6 bases. V was shortened by 7 bases and J by 4 bases, with 17 bases between the two germline ends. The CDR3 totals 15 residues. CDR1 is SNHLY, CDR2 FYNNEI, per germline. CDR3 sequence reads: CASTPGQLSNQPQHF. The CDR3 coding sequence is TGTGCCAGCACTCCTGGACAGCTCTCGAATCAGCCCCAGCATTTT.

This chain connects TRBV18 to TRBJ2-7; 9 nucleotides align to TRBD1. The CDR3 length is 18 residues. The germline V gene has CDR1 KGHSH and CDR2 LQKENI. The ends lost 4 bases at V and 0 bases at J; junction bases unmatched: 13. The CDR3 nucleotides read TGTGCCAGCTCACTTTTTACAACCGGGACAGGGAGCTCCTACGAGCAGTACTTC. Translated: CASSLFTTGTGSSYEQYF. The full variable domain, completed using reference TRBV18 and TRBJ2-7, is NAGVMQNPRHLVRRRGQEARLRCSPMKGHSHVYWYRQLPEEGLKFMVYLQKENIIDESGMPKERFSAEFPKEGPSILRIQQVVRGDSAAYFCASSLFTTGTGSSYEQYFGPGTRLTVT.

The chain carries TRBV5-1 and TRBJ2-1; TRBD2 matches at 12 bases. J gave up 4 bases and V 2 bases, and 7 bases lay outside the gene matches. Germline lookup yields CDR1 SGHRS and CDR2 YFSETQ. CDR3 length: 17 residues. CDR3 region: CASSFGLAGPLYNEQFF. CDR3 in DNA: TGCGCCAGCAGCTTCGGACTAGCGGGACCGCTTTACAATGAGCAGTTCTTC. Filled out from reference TRBV5-1 and TRBJ2-1, the complete variable domain reads KAGVTQTPRYLIKTRGQQVTLSCSPISGHRSVSWYQQTPGQGLQFLFEYFSETQRNKGNFPGRFSGRQFSNSRSEMNVSTLELGDSALYLCASSFGLAGPLYNEQFFGPGTRLTVL.

This chain uses TRBV7-2 with TRBJ1-2; D ambiguous. V was clipped by 4 bases and J by 2 bases, with 11 bases between them. CDR1 and CDR2 from the germline V gene are SGHTA and FQGNSA. This CDR3 has 14 amino acids. The CDR3 protein is CASSSSTGNYGYTF. DNA of the CDR3: TGTGCCAGCAGCTCCTCCACGGGGAACTATGGCTACACCTTC. Drawing the rest from reference TRBV7-2 and TRBJ1-2, the complete variable domain is GAGVSQSPSNKVTEKGKDVELRCDPISGHTALYWYRQSLGQGLEFLIYFQGNSAPDKSGLPSDRFSAERTGGSVSTLTIQRTQQEDSAVYLCASSSSTGNYGYTFGSGTRLTVV.

This clone was observed once. The chain has TRBV12-3 or TRBV12-4 and TRBJ1-2; no clear D gene. V lost 5 bases to trimming and J lost 5 bases, with 12 bases between them. CDR3 length equals 13 residues. The CDR3 DNA reads as TGTGCCAGCAGTCCCACTCAGGTGTATGGCTACACCTTC. Residues: CASSPTQVYGYTF.

V usage is TRBV13 and J usage is TRBJ2-3, with D perhaps TRBD2 (7 bases). The CDR3 length is 15 residues. Germline CDR1 reads PRHDT; CDR2 reads FYEKMQ (reference sequence). V was shortened by 5 bases and J by 4 bases, with 16 bases between the two germline ends. For the CDR3, the DNA is TGTGCCAGCAGCCGGCTAGGGGGGGCTTCAGATACGCAGTATTTT. Protein: CASSRLGGASDTQYF.

The rearrangement uses TRBV5-1 and TRBJ2-7; D might be TRBD1 (5 bases). Germline loops: CDR1 SGHRS, CDR2 YFSETQ. This CDR3 contains 12 residues. V was shortened by 0 bases and J by 6 bases, with 7 bases between the two germline ends. The CDR3 bases are TGCGCCAGCAGCTTGGTAGGGGTCGAGCAGTACTTC. This codes for CASSLVGVEQYF.

The CDR3 here is CASRITDRSSYNSPLHF. DNA of the CDR3: TGTGCCAGCAGAATCACCGACAGGAGCTCCTATAATTCACCCCTCCACTTT. The chain couples TRBV28 to TRBJ1-6; weak D call: TRBD1 (6 bases). Germline values: CDR1 MDHEN, CDR2 SYDVKM. The CDR3 totals 17 residues. V was trimmed by 6 bases and J by 0 bases, leaving 15 bases between them. Filled out from reference TRBV28 and TRBJ1-6, the complete variable domain reads DVKVTQSSRYLVKRTGEKVFLECVQDMDHENMFWYRQDPGLGLRLIYFSYDVKMKEKGDIPEGYSVSREKKERFSLILESASTNQTSMYLCASRITDRSSYNSPLHFGNGTRLTVT.

This chain joins TRBV30 and TRBJ1-1; 8 nucleotides match TRBD1. Trimming removed 6 bases from V and 1 base from J; junction bases left unmatched: 1. CDR1 is GTSNPN, CDR2 SVGIG, per germline (reference sequence). The CDR3 spans 12 residues. CDR3 DNA: TGTGCCTGCGGACAGGGGAACACTGAAGCTTTCTTT. Translation: CACGQGNTEAFF.

V usage is TRBV6-5 and J usage is TRBJ2-7; 7 bases agree with TRBD1. Germline CDR1 and CDR2: MNHEY and SVGAGI. Trimming at V came to 7 bases and at J to 5 bases, leaving 11 bases not matched to a gene. CDR3 length equals 14 residues. The CDR3 reads CASTVPGQKHEQYF. For the CDR3, the DNA is TGTGCCAGCACCGTACCGGGACAGAAACACGAGCAGTACTTC.

The chain recombines TRBV10-2 with TRBJ2-7, with a possible D match to TRBD1 (6 bases). Germline V gene lookup returns CDR1 WSHSY and CDR2 SAAADI. V dropped 9 bases and J dropped 3 bases, with 18 bases sitting between them. The CDR3 is 14 residues long. The CDR3 coding sequence is TGCGCCAGAGAGGACAGACAAAGGTTCTACGAGCAGTACTTC. Its translation is CAREDRQRFYEQYF.

The CDR3 DNA reads as TGCAGCGTTGCCCAAGTCCGGGGCACCGGGGAGCTGTTTTTT. Residues: CSVAQVRGTGELFF. The genes are TRBV29-1 and TRBJ2-2; maybe TRBD2 (5 bases). V lost 4 bases and J 4 bases, leaving 13 bases between the germline ends. Germline CDR1 reads SQVTM; CDR2 reads ANQGSEA. This CDR3 has 14 amino acids.

The chain recombines TRBV10-3 with TRBJ2-1; 8 bases agree with TRBD2. The trim removed 6 bases at V and 7 bases at J, leaving 11 bases unmatched. This CDR3 has 15 amino acids. CDR1 ENHRY and CDR2 SYGVKD come from the germline V gene. The CDR3 coding sequence is TGTGCCATCAGCGACGGGGGGGCTGGAAGTAATGAGCAGTTCTTC. Translating gives CAISDGGAGSNEQFF.